This record concerns one T cell receptor beta chain sequence. These data originate in a study of blood T cell repertoires in COVID-19. This table comes from immunoSEQ multiplex PCR, and its TCRdb copy is limited to in-frame clones, with some not included. Here the sample spans 90,000 to 130,000 clones, approximately 68% being singletons. V was trimmed by 4 bases and J by 0 bases, leaving 11 bases between them. This CDR3 comprises 15 residues. Germline loops: CDR1 SGDLS, CDR2 YYNGEE. Sequencing was done on a sample of peripheral blood. The chain is built from TRBV9 and TRBJ1-5; a weak D match, TRBD1 (6 bases). The source of this sequence is a woman aged 55 to 70 with acute or convalescent COVID-19. The CDR3 DNA is TGTGCCAGCAGCCGAACAGGGACTAGCAATCAGCCCCAGCATTTT. Protein: CASSRTGTSNQPQHF.